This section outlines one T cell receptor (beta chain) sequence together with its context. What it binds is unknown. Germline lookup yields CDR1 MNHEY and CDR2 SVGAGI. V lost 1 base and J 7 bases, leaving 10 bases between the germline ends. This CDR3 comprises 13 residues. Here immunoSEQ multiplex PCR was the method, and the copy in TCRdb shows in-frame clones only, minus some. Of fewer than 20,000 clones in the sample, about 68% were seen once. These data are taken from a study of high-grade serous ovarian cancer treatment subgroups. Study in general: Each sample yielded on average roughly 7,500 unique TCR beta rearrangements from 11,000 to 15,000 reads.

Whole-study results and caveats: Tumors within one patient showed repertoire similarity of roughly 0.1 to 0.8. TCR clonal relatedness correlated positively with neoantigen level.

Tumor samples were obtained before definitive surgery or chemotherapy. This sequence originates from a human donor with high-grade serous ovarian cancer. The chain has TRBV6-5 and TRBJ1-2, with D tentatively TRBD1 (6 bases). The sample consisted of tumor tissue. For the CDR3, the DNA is TGTGCCAGCAGTTACTTTTCAGGGGTTGGCTACACCTTC. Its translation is CASSYFSGVGYTF.